This TCR beta chain was documented in a study of T cells in localized non-small cell lung cancer. Study-wide results and limits: Uninvolved neighboring lung showed the greatest T cell clonality, exceeding tumor. The study linked higher blood T cell density to longer overall survival. Investigators sequenced only a single tumor region, leaving heterogeneity possible. Adjacent lung was found to contain a median roughly 50 of the top 100 tumor clones.

Sequencing was performed with immunoSEQ multiplex PCR; in TCRdb, only in-frame clones are kept and a portion is missing. The sample has about 23,000 clones, around 88% seen once; the top ten hold 9.4%. CDR3 size: 17 residues. V was pared by 5 bases and J by 1 base, with 11 bases of the junction left unmatched. Per germline, CDR1 SGHRS and CDR2 YFSETQ. Concerning this clone itself: Antigen specificity is unknown.

This receptor was taken from a woman aged 35 to 70 with stage III lung adenocarcinoma. The source material was peripheral blood mononuclear cells, sampled before any cancer treatment. This chain connects TRBV5-1 to TRBJ2-5, with TRBD2 matching over 10 bases. The CDR3 sequence is CASRASGGAATQETQYF. CDR3 coding DNA: TGCGCCAGCAGAGCCAGCGGGGGGGCCGCCACCCAAGAGACCCAGTACTTC. Drawing the rest from reference TRBV5-1 and TRBJ2-5, the complete variable domain is KAGVTQTPRYLIKTRGQQVTLSCSPISGHRSVSWYQQTPGQGLQFLFEYFSETQRNKGNFPGRFSGRQFSNSRSEMNVSTLELGDSALYLCASRASGGAATQETQYFGPGTRLLVL.